This T cell receptor (beta chain) was found in a study of neurological immune-mediated disorders. Regarding this clonotype: A much larger clone lies one base from this, so it may be a read error.

The CDR3 is 14 residues long. The germline V gene encodes CDR1 LGHNA and CDR2 YNFKEQ. One entry per CDR3 protein results from TCRdb running MiXCR on the 5' RACE reads. There are about 79,000 distinct CDR3 sequences in the sample; 13% to 15% occur only once, and under 7% lies in the top ten. The clonotype comes from a woman aged 45-60 years in good health. Material for sequencing was PBMCs. J is TRBJ2-7 and V is TRBV4-2; a weak D match, TRBD1 (6 bases). The CDR3 DNA is TGTGCCAGCAGCCAACCAGGGGAAACCTACGAGCGGTACTTC. It is translated as CASSQPGETYERYF.